This TCR beta chain was sequenced during a study of blood T cell repertoires in COVID-19. The CDR3 is 13 amino acids. Germline CDR1 SEHNR, CDR2 FQNEAQ (reference sequence). V was cut by 5 bases and J by 2 bases, with 10 bases left in between. How the authors handled the data: Amplification of reference gene primers was used by the study to estimate nucleated cell counts. Produced via immunoSEQ multiplex PCR; TCRdb's table is partial and in-frame only. The DNA was the basis for D and trimming; V, J and clone size are from that table. The sample lists approximately 250,000 clones, around nine tenths occurring once. Participant-given clinical history determined each cohort assignment.

This chain links TRBV7-9 with TRBJ2-7, with D possibly matching TRBD1 (5 bases). The sample comprised PBMCs or T cells enriched from blood (not recorded which). The sequence derives from a woman in her thirties or forties who had been exposed to COVID-19. The CDR3 DNA reads as TGTGCCAGCAGCCTTCCAGGGCCCTACGAGCAGTACTTC. It yields the protein CASSLPGPYEQYF.